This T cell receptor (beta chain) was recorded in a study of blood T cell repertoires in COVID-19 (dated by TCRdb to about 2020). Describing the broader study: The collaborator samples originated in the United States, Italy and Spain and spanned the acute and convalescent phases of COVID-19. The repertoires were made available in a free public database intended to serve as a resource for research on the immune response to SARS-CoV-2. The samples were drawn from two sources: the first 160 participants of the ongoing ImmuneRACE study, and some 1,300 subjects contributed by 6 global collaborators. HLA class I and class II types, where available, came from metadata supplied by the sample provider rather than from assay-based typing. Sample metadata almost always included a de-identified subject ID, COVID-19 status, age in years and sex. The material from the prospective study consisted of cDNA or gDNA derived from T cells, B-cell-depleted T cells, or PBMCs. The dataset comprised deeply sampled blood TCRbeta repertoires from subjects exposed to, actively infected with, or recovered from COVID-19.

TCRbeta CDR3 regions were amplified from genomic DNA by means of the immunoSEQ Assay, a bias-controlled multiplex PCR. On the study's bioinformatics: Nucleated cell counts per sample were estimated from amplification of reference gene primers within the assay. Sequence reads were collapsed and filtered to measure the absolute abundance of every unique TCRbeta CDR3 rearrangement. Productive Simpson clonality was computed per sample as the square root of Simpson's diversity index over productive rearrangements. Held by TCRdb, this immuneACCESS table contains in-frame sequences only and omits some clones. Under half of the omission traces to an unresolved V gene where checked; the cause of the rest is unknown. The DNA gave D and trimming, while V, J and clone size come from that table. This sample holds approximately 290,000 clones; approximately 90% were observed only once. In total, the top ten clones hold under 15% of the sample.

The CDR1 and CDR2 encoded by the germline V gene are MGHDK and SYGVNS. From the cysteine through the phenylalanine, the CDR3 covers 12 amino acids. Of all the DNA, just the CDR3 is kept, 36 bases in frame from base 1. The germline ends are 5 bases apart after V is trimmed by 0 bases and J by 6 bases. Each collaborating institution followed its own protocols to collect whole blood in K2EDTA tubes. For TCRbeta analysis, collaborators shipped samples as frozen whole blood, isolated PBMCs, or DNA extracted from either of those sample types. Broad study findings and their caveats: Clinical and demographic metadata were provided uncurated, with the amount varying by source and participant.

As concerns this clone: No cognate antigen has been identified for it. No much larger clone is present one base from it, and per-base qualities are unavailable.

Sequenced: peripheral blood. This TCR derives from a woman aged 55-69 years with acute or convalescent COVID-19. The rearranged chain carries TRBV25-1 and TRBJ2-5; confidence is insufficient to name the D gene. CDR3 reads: CASSEYSKTQYF. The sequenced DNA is TGTGCCAGCAGTGAATATAGCAAGACCCAGTACTTC.